Listed below are T cell receptor beta chains from one sample, sequenced in a study of T cell responses to AZD1222 COVID-19 vaccine. The table came from immunoSEQ multiplex PCR; TCRdb's copy has only in-frame clones and leaves some out. In the table there are 45,000 to 55,000 clones, 80% to 90% of which are singletons. The sample was peripheral blood, taken on day 0 of AZD1222 vaccination. These receptors all stem from an adult in good health. The CDR3 runs from the conserved cysteine through the conserved F or W. The D gene is left open where the match is weak. Not every row has a clone size; where given, it reads once, few, many or a size class.

NA,TRBV2,TRBJ1-1,once,CASALGRMRSNTEAFF,TGTGCCAGCGCTCTGGGACGAATGAGATCGAACACTGAAGCTTTCTTT
NA,TRBV5-1,TRBJ2-5,NA,CASSFGTTSPQETQYF,TGCGCCAGCAGCTTCGGAACTACCAGCCCCCAAGAGACCCAGTACTTC
NA,TRBV11-2,TRBJ1-4,NA,CASSLDRKLFF,TGTGCCAGCAGCTTAGATCGAAAACTGTTTTTT
NA,TRBV30,TRBJ2-7,NA,CAWGLQSSYEQYF,TGTGCCTGGGGACTCCAGAGCTCCTACGAGCAGTACTTC
TRBD2,TRBV13,TRBJ2-7,NA,CASSLSGTSGYEQYF,TGTGCCAGCAGCTTATCCGGGACTAGCGGCTACGAGCAGTACTTC
NA,TRBV15,TRBJ1-2,NA,CATSRDRTSYGYTF,TGTGCCACCAGCAGAGATAGAACCAGTTATGGCTACACCTTC
TRBD1,TRBV18,TRBJ1-5,NA,CASSLGQGVGSNQPQHF,TGTGCCAGCTCACTTGGACAGGGAGTGGGTAGCAATCAGCCCCAGCATTTT
TRBD1,TRBV19,TRBJ2-5,NA,CASSIGQGVETQYF,TGTGCCAGTAGTATAGGACAGGGTGTAGAGACCCAGTACTTC
NA,TRBV7-9,TRBJ2-7,few,CASSSGAYEQYF,TGTGCCAGCAGCTCAGGCGCCTACGAGCAGTACTTC
NA,TRBV5-1,TRBJ1-1,NA,CASSLSGAGTEKNTEAFF,TGCGCCAGCAGCTTGAGTGGGGCGGGGACGGAGAAGAACACTGAAGCTTTCTTT
NA,TRBV5-8,TRBJ2-2,NA,CASREGIRNTGELFF,TGTGCCAGCAGGGAAGGGATTAGGAACACCGGGGAGCTGTTTTTT
TRBD1,TRBV5-1,TRBJ1-6,NA,CASSSGQAFSPLHF,TGCGCCAGCAGCTCGGGACAGGCGTTTTCACCCCTCCACTTT
NA,TRBV6-5,TRBJ1-2,few,CASSYSPGYGYTF,TGTGCCAGCAGTTACTCGCCCGGCTATGGCTACACCTTC
NA,TRBV9,TRBJ2-2,NA,CASTRGNGELFF,TGTGCCAGCACCCGGGGGAACGGGGAGCTGTTTTTT
NA,TRBV9,TRBJ2-7,NA,CASSRSLGGEQYF,TGTGCCAGCAGTCGTTCGTTAGGTGGCGAGCAGTACTTC
NA,TRBV5-6,TRBJ2-1,once,CASSLGSNNEQFF,TGTGCCAGCAGCTTGGGCAGTAACAATGAGCAGTTCTTC
NA,TRBV3-1/TRBV3-2,TRBJ1-5,NA,CASSQEGGQPQHF,TGTGCCAGCAGCCAAGAGGGGGGGCAGCCCCAGCATTTT
NA,TRBV28,TRBJ1-4,once,CAAGPNEKLFF,TGTGCCGCCGGCCCCAATGAAAAACTGTTTTTT
NA,TRBV9,TRBJ1-1,NA,CASSPAGALSEAFF,TGTGCCAGCAGCCCCGCGGGGGCTTTGAGTGAAGCTTTCTTT
NA,TRBV6-5,TRBJ2-3,NA,CASRISDAATDTQYF,TGTGCCAGCAGGATCTCCGATGCAGCCACAGATACGCAGTATTTT
NA,TRBV7-2,TRBJ2-5,NA,CASSLSRGGETQYF,TGTGCCAGCAGCTTATCCAGGGGGGGGGAGACCCAGTACTTC
NA,TRBV6-5,TRBJ1-2,NA,CASSYGGGGYTF,TGTGCCAGCAGTTACGGCGGTGGTGGCTACACCTTC
TRBD2,TRBV11-2,TRBJ2-3,NA,CASSLETSGSTDTQYF,TGTGCCAGCAGCTTAGAGACTAGCGGCAGCACAGATACGCAGTATTTT
NA,TRBV19,TRBJ1-1,NA,CASRRDGRGDTEAFF,TGTGCCAGTAGAAGGGACGGCCGGGGGGACACTGAAGCTTTCTTT
NA,TRBV4-2,TRBJ1-5,NA,CASSQELLENQPQHF,TGTGCCAGCAGCCAAGAACTATTAGAAAACCAGCCCCAGCATTTT
TRBD1,TRBV7-9,TRBJ2-3,once,CASSRGQGSDTQYF,TGTGCCAGCAGTAGGGGACAGGGCTCAGATACGCAGTATTTT
NA,TRBV5-1,TRBJ2-1,NA,CASSLGQSYNEQFF,TGCGCCAGCAGCTTGGGGCAGTCCTACAATGAGCAGTTCTTC